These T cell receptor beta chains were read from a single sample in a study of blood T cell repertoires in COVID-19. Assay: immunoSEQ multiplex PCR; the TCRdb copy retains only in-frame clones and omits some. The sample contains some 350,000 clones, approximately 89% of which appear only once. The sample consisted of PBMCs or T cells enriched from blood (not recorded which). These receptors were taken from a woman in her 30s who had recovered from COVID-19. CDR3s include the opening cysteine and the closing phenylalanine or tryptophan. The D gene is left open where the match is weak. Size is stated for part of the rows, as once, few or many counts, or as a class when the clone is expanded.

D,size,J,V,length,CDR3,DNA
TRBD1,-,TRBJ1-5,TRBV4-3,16,CASSQGTGAFNQPQHF,TGCGCCAGCAGCCAAGGGACAGGGGCATTCAATCAGCCCCAGCATTTT
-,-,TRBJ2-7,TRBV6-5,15,CASSYGGTSAYEQYF,TGTGCCAGCAGTTACGGAGGGACCTCCGCCTACGAGCAGTACTTC
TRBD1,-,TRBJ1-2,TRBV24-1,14,CATSDSRQGYGYTF,TGTGCCACCAGTGATTCCCGACAGGGCTATGGCTACACCTTC
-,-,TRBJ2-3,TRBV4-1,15,CASSPLRDKTDTQYF,TGCGCCAGCAGCCCCCTGAGAGACAAAACAGATACGCAGTATTTT
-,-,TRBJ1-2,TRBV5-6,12,CASSARNYGYTF,TGTGCCAGCAGCGCGAGGAACTATGGCTACACCTTC
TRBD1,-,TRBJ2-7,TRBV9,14,CASSPRGTDYEQYF,TGTGCCAGCAGCCCACGAGGGACAGACTACGAGCAGTACTTC
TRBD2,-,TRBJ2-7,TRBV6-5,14,CASSWTSSSYEQYF,TGTGCCAGCAGTTGGACTAGCAGCTCCTACGAGCAGTACTTC
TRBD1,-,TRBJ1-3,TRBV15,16,CATSRSQGAAGNTIYF,TGTGCCACCAGCAGGTCGCAGGGGGCTGCTGGAAACACCATATATTTT
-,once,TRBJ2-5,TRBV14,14,CASSQARFQETQYF,TGTGCCAGCAGCCAAGCCCGGTTCCAAGAGACCCAGTACTTC
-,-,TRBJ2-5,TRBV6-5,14,CASRMGEDLGTQYF,TGTGCCAGCAGAATGGGGGAGGATCTGGGGACCCAGTACTTC